This T cell receptor beta chain stems from a study of shared clonotypes between healthy human individuals. At the level of the study: There were three CD4 naive, three CD4 memory, two CD8 naive and one CD8 memory plates per donor.

The CDR3 consists of 14 residues. The germline V gene encodes CDR1 MNHNS and CDR2 SASEGT. Trimming pared 5 bases from V and 1 base from J, leaving 11 bases between. The study ran the assay at deep level. Sequencing used immunoSEQ multiplex PCR; TCRdb keeps in-frame clones, though not all of them. The table includes 2 million to 3 million clones, over 85% detected once. The origin of this receptor is a man between 18 and 35 years old in good health. Some clones in this sample may be carry-over from other donors' samples. This chain joins TRBV6-1 and TRBJ2-5; D is perhaps TRBD1 or TRBD2 (5 bases each). Sequencing was carried out using naive CD4+ T cells from PBMCs. Subset: CD45RA+ positively selected. CDR3 nucleotides: TGTGCCAGCAGTTCCGGGGCCCCCCAAGAGACCCAGTACTTC. Translating gives CASSSGAPQETQYF.